The sequence of this TCR beta chain was determined in a study of CD8 T cells in Susac syndrome. Broader study findings: As acknowledged by the study, its TCR sequencing and HLA analysis included a relatively small number of individuals.

Through negative isolation, CD4+ and CD8+ T cells were obtained, while TEMRA cells were enriched using FACS. CDR3 length equals 14 residues. Germline assignment: CDR1 LNHDA and CDR2 SQIVND (reference sequence). Trimming cost V 5 bases and J 2 bases; bases outside gene matches: 6. Notes on this clonotype: Its specificity is not known.

An amount of RNA that ranged from roughly 0.5 to 1 ug was reverse transcribed with random hexamers. TCRdb processed the immunoSEQ multiplex PCR reads anew with MiXCR; each CDR3 protein has one entry. The sample has 100,000 to 150,000 distinct CDR3 sequences, around 86% seen once. Sequences were obtained from CD8+ T cells from PBMCs. This receptor was taken from a human donor with multiple sclerosis. The chain carries TRBV19 and TRBJ2-7; 7 positions agree with TRBD1. The CDR3 coding sequence is TGTGCCAGTAGTTTTACGACAGGGCCCTACGAGCAGTACTTC. It specifies CASSFTTGPYEQYF.